The entry that follows covers one TCR beta chain sequence. This clone was observed a handful of times. Its antigen target is currently unknown. No much larger clonotype is one base removed from it; base qualities were not supplied. The collaborating institutions used their own protocols to collect whole blood in K2EDTA tubes. For TCRbeta analysis, collaborators shipped samples in one of three forms: frozen whole blood, isolated PBMCs, or DNA extracted from either of those sample types. The cysteine opens and the phenylalanine closes a CDR3 of 16 amino acids. Only the CDR3 DNA is retained, 48 bases long and in frame from the first base. Trimming takes 0 bases from V and 13 bases from J, and the germline ends sit 22 bases apart. CDR1 MNHEY and CDR2 SVGAGI are derived from the germline V gene. These data are taken from a study of blood T cell repertoires in COVID-19 (dated by TCRdb to the early 2020s). Study-wide context: Samples covering the acute and convalescent phases of COVID-19 were provided by collaborators in the United States, Italy and Spain. The prospective study material was composed of cDNA or gDNA derived from T cells, B-cell-depleted T cells, or PBMCs. Deeply sampled blood TCRbeta repertoires from subjects exposed to, actively infected with, or recovered from COVID-19 were included in the dataset. A freely available public database, intended as a resource for researchers studying the immune response to SARS-CoV-2, is where the repertoires were released. The samples were drawn from two sources: the first 160 participants of the ongoing ImmuneRACE study, and about 1,300 subjects contributed by 6 global collaborators. The sample metadata nearly always contained a de-identified subject ID, COVID-19 status, age in years and sex. Where available, HLA class I and class II types were taken from metadata supplied by the sample provider and were not determined by assay-based typing. What the study reported, not specific to this receptor: How much clinical and demographic metadata was included differed by source and by participant, and the metadata was provided uncurated.

TCRbeta CDR3 regions were amplified from genomic DNA using the immunoSEQ Assay, a bias-controlled multiplex PCR. Processing in the source paper ran as follows. Within the assay, amplification of reference gene primers was used to estimate how many nucleated cells each sample contained. Sequence reads were collapsed and filtered to measure the absolute abundance of every unique TCRbeta CDR3 rearrangement. For each sample, productive Simpson clonality was calculated by taking the square root of Simpson's diversity index across productive rearrangements. TCRdb re-hosts the immuneACCESS table, in-frame sequences only. Its copies lack some clones; in the studies checked, an unresolved V gene accounts for under half of them, and the cause for the rest is not known. V and J calls plus clone size are reproduced from that table; the DNA served to infer D and trimming. The sample has around 65,000 clones on record, more than 60% of them singletons. The ten largest account for 15% to 20% of the sample.

Sequenced input: peripheral blood. The source of this sequence is a man aged 55-75 years with acute or convalescent COVID-19. The chain couples TRBV6-5 to TRBJ2-1, with TRBD2 as a weak D call on 5 bases. The bases are TGTGCCAGCAGTTACTCGACACTAGGTACTGTAACGGGACAGTTCTTC. Translated, it reads CASSYSTLGTVTGQFF.